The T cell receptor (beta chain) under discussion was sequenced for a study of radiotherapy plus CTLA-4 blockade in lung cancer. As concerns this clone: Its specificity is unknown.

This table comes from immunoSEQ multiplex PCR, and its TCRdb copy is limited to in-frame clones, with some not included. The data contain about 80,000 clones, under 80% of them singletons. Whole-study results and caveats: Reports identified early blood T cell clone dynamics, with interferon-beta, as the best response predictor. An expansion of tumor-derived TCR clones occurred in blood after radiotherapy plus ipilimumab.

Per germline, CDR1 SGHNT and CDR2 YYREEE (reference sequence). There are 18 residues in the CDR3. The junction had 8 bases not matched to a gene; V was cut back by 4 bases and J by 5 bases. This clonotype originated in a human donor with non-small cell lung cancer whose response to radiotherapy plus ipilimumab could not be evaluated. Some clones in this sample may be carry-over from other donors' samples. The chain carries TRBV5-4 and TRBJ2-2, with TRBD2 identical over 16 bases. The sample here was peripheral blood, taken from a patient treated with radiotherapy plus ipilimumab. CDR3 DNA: TGTGCCAGCAGCCCGGGACTAGCGGGGGGGCCGCGAACCGGGGAGCTGTTTTTT. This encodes CASSPGLAGGPRTGELFF.